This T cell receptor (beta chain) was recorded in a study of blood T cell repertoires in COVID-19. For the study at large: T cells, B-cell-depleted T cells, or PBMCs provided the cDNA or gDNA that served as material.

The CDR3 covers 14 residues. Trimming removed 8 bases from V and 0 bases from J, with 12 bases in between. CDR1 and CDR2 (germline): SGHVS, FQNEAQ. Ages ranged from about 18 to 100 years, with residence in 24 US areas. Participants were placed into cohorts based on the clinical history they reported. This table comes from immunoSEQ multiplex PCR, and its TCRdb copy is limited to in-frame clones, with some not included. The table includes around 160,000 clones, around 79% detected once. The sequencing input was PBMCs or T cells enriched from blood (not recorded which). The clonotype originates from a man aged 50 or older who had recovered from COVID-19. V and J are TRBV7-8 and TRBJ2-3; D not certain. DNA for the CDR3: TGTGCCAGCCGCCGACAAGCTAGCACAGATACGCAGTATTTT. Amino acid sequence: CASRRQASTDTQYF.